This T cell receptor (beta chain) was profiled in a study of blood T cell repertoires in COVID-19. From germline, CDR1 is MNHEY and CDR2 SMNVEV (reference sequence). The CDR3 has 15 residues. Authors' methods: Amplified reference gene primers provided the basis for estimating nucleated cell counts. Data came from immunoSEQ multiplex PCR; TCRdb stores just in-frame clones and leaves some out. The DNA gave D and trimming, while V, J and clone size come from that table. The sample includes more than 200,000 clones, just over 85% seen only once; the top ten take 1.2% to 1.5%. Note on this clone: At one end, the junction sequence differs from germline, possibly due to a read error.

The clonotype originates from a man aged 80 or over with acute or convalescent COVID-19. Sequences were obtained from peripheral blood. The chain has TRBV27 and TRBJ2-6, with D possibly being TRBD2 (6 bases). The CDR3, as DNA: TGTGTCAGCAGTCCGGGGGTAGCTGGGGCCAACGTCCTGACTTTC. Translating it yields CVSSPGVAGANVLTF.